The present entry profiles one T cell receptor beta chain with its context. The data belong to a study of technical replicates of blood from several donors. Using immunoSEQ multiplex PCR, the repertoire was profiled, and TCRdb retains in-frame clones only, with some absent. The sample yields approximately 44,000 clones, around 96% seen once. This CDR3 region has 14 residues. V was trimmed by 2 bases and J by 2 bases, leaving 11 bases between them. In germline, CDR1 is SGHDT, CDR2 YYEEEE. The V gene is TRBV5-6, the J gene TRBJ2-7; D remains ambiguous. This sequence originates from a human donor in good health. Sample: T cells isolated from PBMCs. This chain's CDR3 is CASSFLVRPYEQYF. In nucleotides, the CDR3 is TGTGCCAGCAGCTTCCTAGTGAGGCCCTACGAGCAGTACTTC.